A single sample gave rise to the 9 T cell receptor beta chains below, sequenced in a study of cytomegalovirus exposure and HLA in healthy donors. Data came from immunoSEQ multiplex PCR; TCRdb stores just in-frame clones and leaves some out. The repertoire consists of over 150,000 clones, with roughly 91% occurring once and the leading ten covering 10% to 13%. Sequenced input: PBMCs. The receptor source for this set is a woman aged 18-29 years in good health and CMV-seropositive.

This rearrangement joins TRBV9 to TRBJ2-1, with TRBD1 as a possible D gene (5 bases). The CDR3 runs to 14 residues. Germline CDR1 SGDLS, CDR2 YYNGEE. V lost 3 bases, J lost 8 bases, and 15 bases lay in between. The CDR3 sequence is CASSGGARVDEQFF. In DNA, the CDR3 is TGTGCCAGCAGCGGGGGCGCCCGGGTGGATGAGCAGTTCTTC.

The rearrangement uses TRBV29-1 and TRBJ2-5; possibly TRBD2 for D (6 bases). V was pared by 7 bases and J by 1 base, with 13 bases between. Germline CDR1 SQVTM, CDR2 ANQGSEA. The CDR3 runs to 13 residues. This chain's CDR3 is CSDGGIPQETQYF. In nucleotides, the CDR3 is TGCAGCGATGGCGGGATACCCCAAGAGACCCAGTACTTC.

The count of this clone is one. The genes are TRBV7-9 and TRBJ1-2, with TRBD1 matching 7 bases. The CDR3 runs to 17 residues. CDR1 is SEHNR and CDR2 is FQNEAQ in the germline V gene (reference sequence). After removal of 1 base from V and 4 bases from J, the junction contained 12 bases not matched to a gene. The CDR3 is CASSLGTGKGDSYGYTF. The DNA of the CDR3 is TGTGCCAGCAGCTTAGGGACAGGCAAGGGGGATTCCTATGGCTACACCTTC.

The chain couples TRBV25-1 to TRBJ1-2; no definite D call. Germline CDR1 is MGHDK and CDR2 is SYGVNS. Trimming shortened V by 9 bases and J by 5 bases, and 13 bases separated the two germline ends. The length of the CDR3 is 12 residues. The CDR3 DNA is TGTGCCAGTAGAAATCTAGAATATGGCTACACCTTC. The encoded protein is CASRNLEYGYTF.

The chain carries TRBV4-1 and TRBJ1-2, with 9 bases lining up with TRBD1. Unmatched junction bases numbered 12, after V lost 10 bases and J lost 3 bases. The V gene's germline CDR1 is MGHRA and CDR2 YSYEKL. The CDR3 length is 15 residues. Here the CDR3 DNA reads TGCGCCACCAAGTGGGGGACAGGGATGGACTATGGCTACACCTTC. The encoded protein is CATKWGTGMDYGYTF.

The chain links TRBV11-2 to TRBJ2-1; 13 nucleotides agree with TRBD2. Germline trimming cut 5 bases from V and 8 bases from J; bases unmatched to any gene: 15. The CDR3 extends over 18 amino acids. Germline V gene sequence: CDR1 SGHAT, CDR2 FQNNGV. CDR3 in amino acids: CASSRNIPLAGGPDEQFF. The CDR3 DNA is TGTGCCAGCAGCCGCAATATCCCACTAGCGGGAGGGCCCGATGAGCAGTTCTTC.

As DNA, the CDR3 is TGTGCCAGCAGAGTGACCCGGACAGGCACAGATACGCAGTATTTT. This gives the protein CASRVTRTGTDTQYF. This sequence joins TRBV6-5 and TRBJ2-3; the D gene is possibly TRBD1 (6 bases). CDR1 and CDR2 from the germline V gene are MNHEY and SVGAGI. V was clipped by 6 bases and J by 1 base, with 14 bases between them. The CDR3 is made up of 15 amino acids.

The chain employs TRBV5-6 and TRBJ1-2, with 7 bases that match TRBD1. This CDR3 comprises 14 residues. Trimming at V came to 3 bases and at J to 2 bases, leaving 4 bases not matched to a gene. In germline, CDR1 is SGHDT, CDR2 YYEEEE. DNA for the CDR3: TGTGCCAGCAGCTCGGGACAGCTAAACTATGGCTACACCTTC. Amino acids: CASSSGQLNYGYTF.

In this sample, this clone turned up once. V and J are TRBV7-9 and TRBJ2-2; 9 bases map to TRBD1. The CDR3 is 19 amino acids. Losses at the gene ends were 5 bases for V and 4 bases for J; bases not matched to a gene: 17. Per the germline V gene, CDR1 is SEHNR and CDR2 is FQNEAQ (reference sequence). DNA of the CDR3: TGTGCCAGCAGCCCTAGGGCGGGACAGGGTTGGCGCGTCACCGGGGAGCTGTTTTTT. Amino acid sequence: CASSPRAGQGWRVTGELFF.